The 15 T cell receptor beta chains presented below share a single source sample, sequenced in a study of regulatory T cells in long-lasting Graves disease (dated by TCRdb to about 2021). This sample's time point label indicates: persistent/refractory GD, antithyroid drugs over 5 years with positive TRAb. For both TCR sequencing and RNA sequencing, RNA was extracted from PBMCs using TRIzol. The method behind the library was multiplex PCR. The reads were generated on an Illumina HiSeq 4000. CDR3 regions were amplified by Arm-PCR with iRepertoire HTBI primers to construct TCR beta libraries. The public reads were reprocessed in TCRdb via fastp at Q25 and MiXCR, keeping in-frame beta chains. Each CDR3 protein appears once, grouped with its most common genes and DNA. This sample is represented by about 460,000 distinct CDR3 sequences; about 22% of them were singletons. Jointly, the top ten make up about 12% of the sample.

The material sequenced was peripheral blood mononuclear cells (PBMCs), taken when the disease was refractory, from a patient treated with antithyroid drugs. These receptors were collected from a female donor with Graves disease.

The table lists this clonotype with many counts. The genes are TRBV5-1 and TRBJ1-1; D is perhaps TRBD1 (6 bases). This CDR3 region has 12 residues. The germline CDR1 and CDR2 sequences are SGHRS and YFSETQ. V lost 5 bases to trimming and J lost 7 bases, with 12 bases between them. The DNA for the CDR3 is TGCGCCAGCAGTGGTGGACAGAGTGAAGCTTTCTTT. Its translation: CASSGGQSEAFF.

At least ten counts were recorded for this clonotype. The chain carries TRBV28 and TRBJ1-4; tentatively, D is TRBD1 (6 bases). This CDR3 is 12 amino acids long. Germline V gene data show CDR1 as MDHEN and CDR2 as SYDVKM. Trimming removed 6 bases from V and 8 bases from J, with 10 bases in between. As DNA, the CDR3 is TGTGCCAGCAGACCAGGACAGGAAAAACTGTTTTTT. The encoded protein is CASRPGQEKLFF.

This clonotype was detected ten times or more. The chain carries TRBV28 and TRBJ1-1; D not resolved. V was pared by 3 bases and J by 7 bases, with 6 bases between. The CDR3 length is 11 residues. Per the germline V gene, CDR1 is MDHEN and CDR2 is SYDVKM. CDR3 loop: CASSLASEAFF. The CDR3 nucleotides are TGTGCCAGCAGTTTGGCGAGTGAAGCTTTCTTT.

This clonotype has a handful of counts. The chain couples TRBV6-2 or TRBV6-3 to TRBJ2-6, with D perhaps TRBD1 (5 bases). The CDR3 length is 16 residues. V lost 5 bases, J lost 2 bases, and 13 bases lay in between. Germline assignment: CDR1 MNHEY and CDR2 SVGEGT. In DNA, the CDR3 is TGTGCCAGCAGTGAAGCGATGGGGCCTGGGGCCAACGTCCTGACTTTC. The encoded protein is CASSEAMGPGANVLTF.

The rearrangement uses TRBV12-3 or TRBV12-4 and TRBJ2-7; no reliable D call. V lost 6 bases and J 4 bases, leaving 13 bases between the germline ends. The CDR3 contains 13 residues. CDR3 loop: CASRAGRYYEQYF. The CDR3 DNA follows: TGTGCCAGCAGGGCCGGCAGGTATTACGAGCAGTACTTC.

V is TRBV6-2 or TRBV6-3 and J is TRBJ2-1; tentatively, D is TRBD1 (5 bases). The ends were cut back, 7 bases at V and 0 bases at J, with 10 bases in the middle. Germline CDR1 reads MNHEY; CDR2 reads SVGEGT. The CDR3 length is 14 residues. CDR3 amino acids: CASTGHPSYNEQFF. CDR3 DNA sequence: TGTGCCAGCACCGGACATCCCTCCTACAATGAGCAGTTCTTC.

J is TRBJ1-2 and V is TRBV7-8; TRBD1 matches at 10 bases. There are 16 residues in the CDR3. Germline V lookup: CDR1 SGHVS, CDR2 FQNEAQ. The V segment lost 1 base and the J segment 2 bases; nucleotides outside the gene matches: 4. The CDR3 sequence is CASSLGGQGGNYGYTF. In DNA, the CDR3 is TGTGCCAGCAGCTTAGGTGGACAGGGGGGCAACTATGGCTACACCTTC. Filled out from reference TRBV7-8 and TRBJ1-2, the complete variable domain reads GAGVSQSPRYKVAKRGQDVALRCDPISGHVSLFWYQQALGQGPEFLTYFQNEAQLDKSGLPSDRFFAERPEGSVSTLKIQRTQQEDSAVYLCASSLGGQGGNYGYTFGSGTRLTVV.

Note on this clonotype: This likely comes from a read error, as the CDR3 has no conserved phenylalanine or tryptophan at its end. The V gene is TRBV3-1, the J gene TRBJ2-5; a possible D gene is TRBD2 (5 bases). The CDR3 totals 13 residues. The germline CDR1 and CDR2 sequences are LGHDT and YNNKEL (reference sequence). CDR3 in DNA: TGTGCCAGCGGCCAAACTAGTAAGGAGACCCAGTACCTC. This codes for CASGQTSKETQYL.

The rearrangement links TRBV20-1 to TRBJ2-5, with D tentatively TRBD1 (6 bases). The CDR3 is 15 amino acids. From germline, CDR1 is DFQATT and CDR2 SNEGSKA (reference sequence). V was clipped by 3 bases and J by 1 base, with 15 bases between them. The CDR3 here is CSASVWGRLQETQYF. The DNA of the CDR3 is TGCAGTGCTAGCGTTTGGGGGCGCCTCCAAGAGACCCAGTACTTC.

This clonotype was detected a few times. The J gene is TRBJ2-7, the V gene TRBV5-1; either TRBD1 or TRBD2 may supply D (5 bases each). The CDR3 extends over 15 amino acids. V was trimmed by 3 bases and J by 0 bases, leaving 13 bases between them. CDR1 and CDR2 from the germline V gene are SGHRS and YFSETQ. The CDR3 coding sequence is TGCGCCAGCAGCTCCGGGACGCCGAGCTCCTACGAGCAGTACTTC. Encoded protein: CASSSGTPSSYEQYF.

This clonotype was seen many times. The rearrangement joins TRBV27 to TRBJ2-2, with 7 positions matching TRBD2. The junction had 7 bases not matched to a gene; V was cut back by 4 bases and J by 5 bases. The CDR3 is made up of 15 amino acids. Germline V gives CDR1 MNHEY, CDR2 SMNVEV (reference sequence). The CDR3 DNA reads TGTGCCAGCAGTTCCCTCGGCGGGAGAACCGGGGAGCTGTTTTTT. The encoded protein is CASSSLGGRTGELFF.

J is TRBJ2-5 and V is TRBV5-6; no definite D call. The CDR3 extends over 13 amino acids. With 4 bases removed from V and 5 bases from J, the gap between germline ends came to 12 bases. The germline V gene has CDR1 SGHDT and CDR2 YYEEEE. Here the CDR3 reads CASSELNWETQYF. The CDR3 DNA reads TGTGCCAGCAGCGAACTGAATTGGGAGACCCAGTACTTC.

The V gene is TRBV5-1, the J gene TRBJ2-7; D ambiguous. The CDR3 is 17 residues long. Trimming took 2 bases from V and 0 from J, leaving 18 bases between them. Germline V lookup: CDR1 SGHRS, CDR2 YFSETQ. The CDR3 reads CASSFPRDGSTSYEQYF. For the CDR3, the DNA is TGCGCCAGCAGCTTCCCCCGTGACGGCAGCACCTCCTACGAGCAGTACTTC.

The table lists this clonotype with a few counts. The chain has TRBV3-1 and TRBJ2-7; D gene unclear. This CDR3 has 12 residues. Germline assignment: CDR1 LGHDT and CDR2 YNNKEL (reference sequence). V shed 1 base and J shed 7 bases, with 8 bases lying between them. The CDR3 sequence: CASSQAALEQYF. The CDR3 coding sequence is TGTGCCAGCAGCCAAGCGGCGCTGGAGCAGTACTTC.

This clonotype has a count of ten or more. The rearrangement joins TRBV27 to TRBJ1-1; 8 positions match TRBD1. V lost 5 bases, J lost 5 bases, and 7 bases stayed unmatched. The V gene's germline CDR1 is MNHEY and CDR2 SMNVEV (reference sequence). The CDR3 spans 14 residues. CDR3 region: CASSRDRGETEAFF. DNA for the CDR3: TGTGCCAGCAGTCGAGACAGGGGAGAGACTGAAGCTTTCTTT.